A selection of T cell receptor beta chains follows, all from one sample in a study of T cell repertoires in cytomegalovirus infection. TCRdb reprocessed the reads via MiXCR and lists one record per CDR3 protein. The sample holds some 220,000 distinct CDR3 sequences, about 12% seen once. The specimen was PBMCs. The receptors were sampled from a human donor in good health (CMV status not recorded). Some clones in this sample may be carry-over from other donors' samples. The CDR3 runs from the conserved cysteine through the conserved F or W. A D gene is named only where the DNA matches it firmly.

J gene: TRBJ2-1; V gene: TRBV11-2; D gene: TRBD2; CDR3 protein: CASSQTSGGANHQSEQFF
J gene: TRBJ2-7; V gene: TRBV7-2; D gene: TRBD1; CDR3 protein: CASSLAPAGQGYEQYF
J gene: TRBJ1-5; V gene: TRBV6-2/TRBV6-3; D gene: TRBD1; CDR3 protein: CASSSGQGNQPQHF
J gene: TRBJ2-7; V gene: TRBV2; D gene: .; CDR3 protein: CASSVPYEQYF
J gene: TRBJ2-6; V gene: TRBV19; D gene: .; CDR3 protein: CASTTTGLSGANVLTF
J gene: TRBJ2-2; V gene: TRBV6-1; D gene: .; CDR3 protein: CASRSPGRNTGELFF
J gene: TRBJ2-3; V gene: TRBV5-4; D gene: TRBD2; CDR3 protein: CASSLDLAGVTDTQYF
J gene: TRBJ2-5; V gene: TRBV3-1; D gene: .; CDR3 protein: CASSPRAAYQETQYF
J gene: TRBJ2-7; V gene: TRBV7-2; D gene: TRBD2; CDR3 protein: CASKGLAGEMYEQYF
J gene: TRBJ2-3; V gene: TRBV19; D gene: .; CDR3 protein: CASSIDRDPRGTDTQYF
J gene: TRBJ2-3; V gene: TRBV29-1; D gene: .; CDR3 protein: CSVEGPSTDTQYF
J gene: TRBJ2-7; V gene: TRBV19; D gene: .; CDR3 protein: CASSIFIPQGAFYEQYF
J gene: TRBJ1-5; V gene: TRBV7-2; D gene: .; CDR3 protein: CASSLTENQPQHF
J gene: TRBJ2-5; V gene: TRBV7-2; D gene: TRBD2; CDR3 protein: CASSRLLAGEETQYF
J gene: TRBJ1-5; V gene: TRBV29-1; D gene: .; CDR3 protein: CSAAEGLSNQPQHF
J gene: TRBJ2-2; V gene: TRBV11-3; D gene: TRBD2; CDR3 protein: CASSLEVSGTYTGELFF
J gene: TRBJ1-2; V gene: TRBV29-1; D gene: .; CDR3 protein: CSVVAVDGYTF
J gene: TRBJ2-4; V gene: TRBV7-2; D gene: .; CDR3 protein: CASSPTPTNIQYF
J gene: TRBJ1-5; V gene: TRBV7-2; D gene: .; CDR3 protein: CASSRNSDSNQPQHF
J gene: TRBJ2-1; V gene: TRBV7-3; D gene: TRBD1; CDR3 protein: CASSLATGGWNEQFF
J gene: TRBJ2-3; V gene: TRBV7-2; D gene: TRBD2; CDR3 protein: CASSRSGRNTDTQYF
J gene: TRBJ2-3; V gene: TRBV29-1; D gene: TRBD2; CDR3 protein: CSVEKTSGGPGDTQYF
J gene: TRBJ1-1; V gene: TRBV7-2; D gene: .; CDR3 protein: CASSLGENTEAFF
J gene: TRBJ1-3; V gene: TRBV4-3; D gene: .; CDR3 protein: CASSQELGRATGNTIYF
J gene: TRBJ1-2; V gene: TRBV7-2; D gene: TRBD1; CDR3 protein: CASSSDRGGYGYTF
J gene: TRBJ2-7; V gene: TRBV6-5; D gene: .; CDR3 protein: CASSYELGQYF
J gene: TRBJ1-2; V gene: TRBV7-2; D gene: .; CDR3 protein: CASSLVTLRAGGGDYGYTF
J gene: TRBJ2-3; V gene: TRBV20-1; D gene: .; CDR3 protein: CSARFGADTDTQYF
J gene: TRBJ2-2; V gene: TRBV7-9; D gene: .; CDR3 protein: CASSSIIRTGTGELFF
J gene: TRBJ2-6; V gene: TRBV6-2/TRBV6-3; D gene: .; CDR3 protein: CASSSRGANVLTF
J gene: TRBJ2-1; V gene: TRBV12-3/TRBV12-4; D gene: TRBD1; CDR3 protein: CASTRQGSYNEQFF
J gene: TRBJ1-3; V gene: TRBV7-2; D gene: .; CDR3 protein: CASIVLGERPSNSGNTIYF
J gene: TRBJ1-3; V gene: TRBV12-3/TRBV12-4; D gene: .; CDR3 protein: CASSHDPTGNTIYF
J gene: TRBJ1-2; V gene: TRBV7-2; D gene: .; CDR3 protein: CASSAQVVGYTF
J gene: TRBJ2-2; V gene: TRBV5-6; D gene: .; CDR3 protein: CASSLAFPAENTGELFF
J gene: TRBJ2-1; V gene: TRBV19; D gene: .; CDR3 protein: CASGKGNSYNEQFF
J gene: TRBJ2-2; V gene: TRBV29-1; D gene: TRBD1; CDR3 protein: CSVGQGWTGELFF
J gene: TRBJ2-2; V gene: TRBV6-2/TRBV6-3; D gene: .; CDR3 protein: CASVRILNTGELFF
J gene: TRBJ2-5; V gene: TRBV20-1; D gene: .; CDR3 protein: CSARPGGVETQYF
J gene: TRBJ2-5; V gene: TRBV29-1; D gene: TRBD2; CDR3 protein: CSVTGLADQETQYF
J gene: TRBJ1-5; V gene: TRBV29-1; D gene: .; CDR3 protein: CSVGHSNQPQHF
J gene: TRBJ1-6; V gene: TRBV7-8; D gene: TRBD1; CDR3 protein: CASSPGTGARGDNSPLHF
J gene: TRBJ1-2; V gene: TRBV28; D gene: TRBD1; CDR3 protein: CASSLEGQGYGYTF
J gene: TRBJ2-1; V gene: TRBV19; D gene: TRBD2; CDR3 protein: CATLAGPAGDEQFF
J gene: TRBJ1-2; V gene: TRBV9; D gene: .; CDR3 protein: CASSVGYGYTF
J gene: TRBJ2-2; V gene: TRBV6-2/TRBV6-3; D gene: TRBD2; CDR3 protein: CASSQTSGSSGELFF
J gene: TRBJ2-2; V gene: TRBV7-9; D gene: .; CDR3 protein: CASSLFGGTSTGELFF
J gene: TRBJ2-2; V gene: TRBV7-8; D gene: TRBD1; CDR3 protein: CASSWGQGKFGTGELFF
J gene: TRBJ1-6; V gene: TRBV5-4; D gene: .; CDR3 protein: CASSWGEVSYNSPLHF
J gene: TRBJ1-2; V gene: TRBV2; D gene: .; CDR3 protein: CASSEVQGGNGYTF
J gene: TRBJ2-7; V gene: TRBV6-6; D gene: TRBD2; CDR3 protein: CASSRSWTSGGSYEQYF